This entry describes one T cell receptor (beta chain). This sample stems from a study of T cell responses to AZD1222 COVID-19 vaccine. Only in-frame clones appear in the TCRdb table, and some are missing; sequencing was by immunoSEQ multiplex PCR. In the table there are over 110,000 clones, 85% to 90% of which are singletons. This CDR3 contains 14 residues. Germline lookup yields CDR1 SQVTM and CDR2 ANQGSEA. The trim removed 4 bases at V and 4 bases at J, leaving 8 bases unmatched. The TCR comes from an adult who received the AZD1222 COVID-19 vaccine. The chain links TRBV29-1 to TRBJ1-2; 8 bases match TRBD1. Sequences were derived from peripheral blood, sampled 28 days after the second AZD1222 dose. CDR3 nucleotides: TGCAGCGTTGGTTTGGGACAGGAGTCCTATGGCTACACCTTC. Translated, it gives CSVGLGQESYGYTF. The whole variable domain, filled in from reference TRBV29-1 and TRBJ1-2, reads SAVISQKPSRDICQRGTSLTIQCQVDSQVTMMFWYRQQPGQSLTLIATANQGSEATYESGFVIDKFPISRPNLTFSTLTVSNMSPEDSSIYLCSVGLGQESYGYTFGSGTRLTVV.